This entry describes one T cell receptor beta chain. Its target is not known. TCRdb's table, derived via immunoSEQ multiplex PCR, lists solely in-frame clones and lacks some. Of 130,000 or so clones detected, around 92% appear once; the ten largest clones hold around 1.7%. This entry comes from a study of T cells in localized non-small cell lung cancer. Study results and caveats: Adjacent lung tissue had a median roughly 62 of the top 100 clones found in the tumor. Sequencing involved a lone tumor region, leaving heterogeneity possible. Uninvolved adjacent lung showed peak T cell clonality, exceeding tumor.

Germline V gene sequence: CDR1 SGHRS, CDR2 YFSETQ. V was pared by 4 bases and J by 2 bases, with 12 bases between. This CDR3 contains 14 residues. This material consisted of peripheral blood, taken before any cancer treatment. The TCR comes from a female donor aged 60 or older with stage I lung adenocarcinoma. This chain connects TRBV5-1 to TRBJ2-5; D uncertain. CDR3 in DNA: TGCGCCAGCAGCCCCTCAGCAGCTCAAGAGACCCAGTACTTC. It encodes CASSPSAAQETQYF.